The 25 T cell receptor beta chains reported below all come from one sample, sequenced in a study of blood T cell repertoires in COVID-19. Repertoires were generated with immunoSEQ multiplex PCR, while TCRdb's copy carries only in-frame clones and drops some. The top ten hold roughly 6.2% of the sample, which has approximately 220,000 clones, 84% seen once. The sequenced sample was PBMCs or T cells enriched from blood (not recorded which). The receptors were gathered from a middle-aged woman who had recovered from COVID-19.

The V and J genes are TRBV11-2 and TRBJ2-3; 10 positions agree with TRBD2. Looked up from germline, CDR1 is SGHAT and CDR2 is FQNNGV. This CDR3 is built from 15 residues. J was trimmed by 1 base and V by 5 bases; bases with no gene match: 3. CDR3 loop: CASSRTSGGTDTQYF. The CDR3 nucleotides are TGTGCCAGCAGCCGAACTAGCGGGGGCACAGATACGCAGTATTTT.

The chain recombines TRBV18 with TRBJ1-1; a possible D gene is TRBD1 (5 bases). The CDR3 sequence is 16 residues long. The V gene lost 1 base and the J gene lost 0 bases, with 12 bases spanning the gap. CDR1 KGHSH and CDR2 LQKENI come from the germline V gene. This chain's CDR3 is CASSPQSTGMNTEAFF. CDR3 DNA sequence: TGTGCCAGCTCACCACAAAGCACAGGCATGAACACTGAAGCTTTCTTT.

V and J are TRBV19 and TRBJ1-2, with 12 positions matching TRBD1. This CDR3 region has 17 residues. Losses at the gene ends were 6 bases for V and 3 bases for J; bases not matched to a gene: 11. CDR1 is LNHDA and CDR2 is SQIVND in the germline V gene (reference sequence). In DNA, the CDR3 is TGTGCCAGTAGCTCAACCCGGGACAGGGGGCACTACTATGGCTACACCTTC. Protein: CASSSTRDRGHYYGYTF.

The rearrangement links TRBV4-1 to TRBJ2-1; 14 bases are a match to TRBD2. CDR1 and CDR2 (germline): MGHRA, YSYEKL. The CDR3 has 16 residues. The V gene end was trimmed by 6 bases and the J gene end by 7 bases; junction bases not matched to a gene: 8. The CDR3 spells CASRPQGTSGRNEQFF. For the CDR3, the DNA is TGCGCCAGCAGACCTCAAGGGACTAGCGGGAGAAATGAGCAGTTCTTC.

The rearrangement links TRBV3-1 (or the pseudogene TRBV3-2) to TRBJ1-2; D not certain. Trimming removed 4 bases at V and 4 bases at J, with 16 bases between. Germline CDR1 is LGHDT and CDR2 is YNNKEL (reference sequence). The CDR3 sequence is 15 residues long. CDR3 protein: CASSPQVTEFYGYTF. DNA for the CDR3: TGTGCCAGCAGCCCACAAGTTACAGAGTTCTATGGCTACACCTTC.

This chain uses TRBV6-2 or TRBV6-3 with TRBJ2-5; 8 nucleotides line up with TRBD2. V trimming: 4 bases; J trimming: 3 bases; junction bases outside the gene matches: 7. The CDR3 is 15 residues long. In germline, CDR1 is MNHEY, CDR2 SVGEGT. DNA of the CDR3: TGTGCCAGCAGTTCCGGGACTAGGGTTAAAGAGACCCAGTACTTC. It encodes CASSSGTRVKETQYF.

This clone has only a few counts. The V and J genes are TRBV5-8 and TRBJ1-1; TRBD1 might be the D (6 bases). The CDR3 consists of 15 residues. Trimming cost V 4 bases and J 5 bases, with 18 bases left between them. The germline CDR1 and CDR2 sequences are SGHTS and YDEGEE. This CDR3 is CASSGGGRGRTEAFF. The DNA for the CDR3 is TGTGCCAGCAGCGGGGGGGGCAGGGGCCGGACTGAAGCTTTCTTT.

V and J are TRBV12-3 or TRBV12-4 and TRBJ1-5; D remains unclear. V was cut by 6 bases and J by 6 bases, with 9 bases left in between. CDR3 length equals 12 residues. The DNA of the CDR3 is TGTGCCAGCAGCTTACAGTTTCAGCCCCAGCATTTT. Protein: CASSLQFQPQHF.

The J gene is TRBJ2-7, the V gene TRBV2; D uncertain. The CDR3 contains 14 residues. The V and J ends lost 4 bases and 3 bases respectively, with 13 bases between them. Germline CDR1 reads SNHLY; CDR2 reads FYNNEI. Here the CDR3 reads CASSGGPNRYEQYF. Written as DNA, the CDR3 is TGTGCCAGCAGTGGAGGCCCGAATCGCTACGAGCAGTACTTC.

The chain couples TRBV6-2 or TRBV6-3 to TRBJ2-5, with D hard to call. The germline CDR1 and CDR2 sequences are MNHEY and SVGEGT. V was cut by 5 bases and J by 5 bases, with 18 bases left in between. The CDR3 has 15 amino acids. The CDR3 is CASSTRKVGEETQYF. CDR3 nucleotides: TGTGCCAGCAGTACGCGTAAGGTGGGCGAGGAGACCCAGTACTTC.

CDR3 nucleotide sequence: TGCGCCAGCAGCTTGGCCTCAGATACGCAGTATTTT. Translating gives CASSLASDTQYF. The chain joins TRBV5-1 to TRBJ2-3; D gene unclear. The CDR3 totals 12 residues. CDR1 is SGHRS, CDR2 YFSETQ, per germline. V lost 0 bases to trimming and J lost 4 bases, with 3 bases between them. The full variable domain, with the rest looked up from reference TRBV5-1 and TRBJ2-3, is KAGVTQTPRYLIKTRGQQVTLSCSPISGHRSVSWYQQTPGQGLQFLFEYFSETQRNKGNFPGRFSGRQFSNSRSEMNVSTLELGDSALYLCASSLASDTQYFGPGTRLTVL.

This chain joins TRBV28 and TRBJ2-7; perhaps TRBD2 as D (5 bases). Trimming took 3 bases from V and 2 from J, leaving 11 bases between them. The CDR3 loop spans 14 amino acids. The germline V gene encodes CDR1 MDHEN and CDR2 SYDVKM. The CDR3 region has the DNA TGTGCCAGCAGTTTCGTAGGCGGGCCCTACGAGCAGTACTTC. This translates into CASSFVGGPYEQYF.

V is TRBV19 and J is TRBJ2-1; D perhaps matches TRBD1 (8 bases). This CDR3 contains 14 residues. The germline CDR1 and CDR2 sequences are LNHDA and SQIVND (reference sequence). Trimming shortened V by 5 bases and J by 9 bases, and 17 bases separated the two germline ends. CDR3 DNA: TGTGCCAGTAGTGTTACAGGGGGGGGCATTGAGCAGTTCTTC. Protein sequence: CASSVTGGGIEQFF.

V and J are TRBV4-1 and TRBJ2-1; 9 bases are a match to TRBD2. The junction had 3 bases not matched to a gene; V was cut back by 3 bases and J by 3 bases. The CDR3 covers 15 residues. Germline CDR1 is MGHRA and CDR2 is YSYEKL. The DNA of the CDR3 is TGCGCCAGCAGCCAGAGCGGGAGGCTCTACAATGAGCAGTTCTTC. Protein product: CASSQSGRLYNEQFF.

This chain uses TRBV28 with TRBJ1-5, with D maybe TRBD1 (5 bases). V shed 3 bases and J shed 5 bases, with 11 bases lying between them. This CDR3 is 14 amino acids long. Germline lookup yields CDR1 MDHEN and CDR2 SYDVKM. CDR3 bases: TGTGCCAGCAGTTTTCCCAGGGTAGATCAGCCCCAGCATTTT. Its protein is CASSFPRVDQPQHF.

The V and J genes are TRBV5-6 and TRBJ1-2; maybe TRBD1 (5 bases). Looked up from germline, CDR1 is SGHDT and CDR2 is YYEEEE. The CDR3 runs 14 residues. V was trimmed by 4 bases and J by 4 bases, leaving 14 bases between them. The CDR3 loop is CASSPSQGSYGYTF. Written as DNA, the CDR3 is TGTGCCAGCAGCCCATCTCAGGGTTCCTATGGCTACACCTTC.

The rearrangement links TRBV6-5 to TRBJ2-1, with D hard to call. Germline V gives CDR1 MNHEY, CDR2 SVGAGI. V gave up 7 bases and J gave up 7 bases, with 8 bases separating them. This CDR3 spans 11 amino acids. CDR3 in amino acids: CASMAVNEQFF. DNA of the CDR3: TGTGCCAGCATGGCGGTGAATGAGCAGTTCTTC.

This rearrangement joins TRBV7-2 to TRBJ1-2; D possibly corresponds to TRBD1 (5 bases). This CDR3 region has 13 residues. The V and J ends lost 1 base and 7 bases respectively, with 10 bases between them. The germline gives CDR1 SGHTA, CDR2 FQGNSA. The CDR3 is CASSLVQGGGYTF. CDR3 in DNA: TGTGCCAGCAGCTTAGTCCAGGGCGGTGGCTACACCTTC.

This clone has only a few counts. The V gene is TRBV3-1 (or the pseudogene TRBV3-2), the J gene TRBJ1-1; no definite D call. Germline-derived CDR1 and CDR2 are LGHDT and YNNKEL (reference sequence). The CDR3 is 12 residues long. V lost 1 base and J lost 3, with 3 bases in between. Here the CDR3 reads CASSQVDTEAFF. Written as DNA, the CDR3 is TGTGCCAGCAGCCAAGTAGACACTGAAGCTTTCTTT.

The chain couples TRBV15 to TRBJ2-3, with D possibly being TRBD1 (6 bases). Trimming cost V 5 bases and J 4 bases, with 10 bases left between them. There are 13 residues in the CDR3. Germline assignment: CDR1 LNHNV and CDR2 YYDKDF (reference sequence). In DNA, the CDR3 is TGTGCCACCAGCGACAGGTGGGCAGATACGCAGTATTTT. This translates into CATSDRWADTQYF.

The chain joins TRBV20-1 to TRBJ2-2, with D unresolved. Looked up from germline, CDR1 is DFQATT and CDR2 is SNEGSKA (reference sequence). The CDR3 extends over 14 amino acids. V was clipped by 3 bases and J by 7 bases, with 15 bases between them. Written as DNA, the CDR3 is TGCAGTGCTAGTCGCCTAGGCGTCGACGGGGAGCTGTTTTTT. Protein product: CSASRLGVDGELFF.

The chain combines TRBV27 with TRBJ2-3, with D perhaps TRBD2 (6 bases). Germline V gene lookup returns CDR1 MNHEY and CDR2 SMNVEV (reference sequence). V gave up 6 bases and J gave up 6 bases, with 19 bases separating them. CDR3 length: 15 amino acids. This CDR3 reads CASSYNLGGADTQYF. Here the CDR3 DNA reads TGTGCCAGCAGCTATAATTTGGGCGGGGCCGATACGCAGTATTTT.

The table lists this clone with a few counts. V and J are TRBV7-9 and TRBJ1-1, with a weak D call TRBD1 (5 bases). V was clipped by 0 bases and J by 4 bases, with 12 bases between them. The CDR3 extends over 15 amino acids. Germline V gene lookup returns CDR1 SEHNR and CDR2 FQNEAQ (reference sequence). CDR3 in DNA: TGTGCCAGCAGCTTAGCGCGAGACAGATTCACTGAAGCTTTCTTT. Translating gives CASSLARDRFTEAFF. Based on the CDR3 plus reference TRBV7-9 and TRBJ1-1, the full variable domain is DTGVSQNPRHKITKRGQNVTFRCDPISEHNRLYWYRQTLGQGPEFLTYFQNEAQLEKSRLLSDRFSAERPKGSFSTLEIQRTEQGDSAMYLCASSLARDRFTEAFFGQGTRLTVV.

This clone has more than one count but fewer than ten. The chain carries TRBV9 and TRBJ2-3, with 10 bases lining up with TRBD2. This CDR3 comprises 17 residues. Germline CDR1 SGDLS, CDR2 YYNGEE. J was trimmed by 4 bases and V by 5 bases; bases with no gene match: 13. The CDR3 loop reads CASSAGASGSGADTQYF. The DNA for the CDR3 is TGTGCCAGCAGTGCCGGGGCTAGCGGGAGCGGGGCAGATACGCAGTATTTT.

This rearrangement joins TRBV12-3 or TRBV12-4 to TRBJ2-3, with D uncertain. Trimming left V 0 bases short and J 6 bases short, with 7 bases between. This CDR3 comprises 13 residues. In nucleotides, the CDR3 is TGTGCCAGCAGTTTAGCGCGACTCGATACGCAGTATTTT. The encoded protein is CASSLARLDTQYF.